These T cell receptor beta chains were read from a single sample in a study of blood T cell repertoires in COVID-19. Sequencing used immunoSEQ multiplex PCR; TCRdb keeps in-frame clones, though not all of them. The table records more than 200,000 clones, around four fifths of them present only once. Material for sequencing was peripheral blood. Receptor source: a woman in her seventies with active or convalescent COVID-19. The CDR3 runs from the conserved cysteine through the conserved F or W. Clone size is not always given. Where it is, it says once, few, many or a class for expanded clones.

size: -
J: TRBJ2-5
V: TRBV4-2
CDR3: CASSQDSGLAGAGAETQYF

size: few
J: TRBJ1-1
V: TRBV19
CDR3: CASSMQLAEAFF

size: -
J: TRBJ1-1
V: TRBV29-1
CDR3: CSVGTGGGYTEAFF

size: -
J: TRBJ2-6
V: TRBV7-2
CDR3: CASSPRLAAGGGANVLTF

size: -
J: TRBJ1-6
V: TRBV30
CDR3: CASSRGGNSPLHF

size: -
J: TRBJ1-3
V: TRBV28
CDR3: CASSPGTGGLSGNTIYF

size: few
J: TRBJ2-7
V: TRBV23-1
CDR3: CASSSERLPYEQYF

size: -
J: TRBJ2-7
V: TRBV30
CDR3: CAWRRYYEQYF

size: -
J: TRBJ1-1
V: TRBV19
CDR3: CASLRTTTEPGGAFF

size: -
J: TRBJ2-7
V: TRBV7-9
CDR3: CASSFPGVTYEQYF

size: once
J: TRBJ2-1
V: TRBV11-3
CDR3: CASSLGPLQYNEQFF

size: -
J: TRBJ2-7
V: TRBV6-6
CDR3: CASSRSGTGGAGGFYEQYF

size: -
J: TRBJ2-6
V: TRBV19
CDR3: CASSPGEGSGANVLTF

size: -
J: TRBJ2-7
V: TRBV7-2
CDR3: CASSSRLATYEQYF

size: few
J: TRBJ1-6
V: TRBV18
CDR3: CASSPTGADSPLHF

size: few
J: TRBJ1-2
V: TRBV2
CDR3: CASRITGISPYGYTF

size: -
J: TRBJ2-1
V: TRBV5-1
CDR3: CASSLETNERTGDNEQFF

size: -
J: TRBJ2-2
V: TRBV5-1
CDR3: CASSLSGTNTGELFF

size: -
J: TRBJ2-5
V: TRBV5-6
CDR3: CASSFYAGGMETQYF

size: -
J: TRBJ1-6
V: TRBV5-1
CDR3: CASSLEGARNSPLHF

size: -
J: TRBJ2-5
V: TRBV5-4
CDR3: CASSSTSGGETQYF

size: -
J: TRBJ2-5
V: TRBV5-1
CDR3: CASSLAGQQETQYF

size: many
J: TRBJ1-1
V: TRBV6-5
CDR3: CASRNRVNTEAFF

size: few
J: TRBJ1-2
V: TRBV30
CDR3: CAWSTPGGIYGYTF

size: -
J: TRBJ2-6
V: TRBV9
CDR3: CASSVRGSGANVLTF

size: -
J: TRBJ1-1
V: TRBV2
CDR3: CASSPDRGLDTEAFF

size: -
J: TRBJ2-3
V: TRBV19
CDR3: CAISGTGQGTQYF

size: -
J: TRBJ2-1
V: TRBV30
CDR3: CAWSADRGLSNEQFF

size: -
J: TRBJ2-5
V: TRBV5-1
CDR3: CASSLGTGPGETQYF

size: -
J: TRBJ2-7
V: TRBV2
CDR3: CASMTGFSYEQYF

size: -
J: TRBJ1-1
V: TRBV28
CDR3: CATRISGEAFF

size: -
J: TRBJ2-6
V: TRBV6-6
CDR3: CASSAGANVLTF

size: -
J: TRBJ2-3
V: TRBV7-9
CDR3: CASSLAGDSYTDTQYF

size: -
J: TRBJ1-1
V: TRBV28
CDR3: CASRSVVTGRTEAFF

size: -
J: TRBJ1-1
V: TRBV9
CDR3: CASSPRGGGTEAFF

size: -
J: TRBJ1-2
V: TRBV12-5
CDR3: CASGLTGWNYGYTF

size: -
J: TRBJ2-7
V: TRBV27
CDR3: CASSAAPSGRAYEQYF

size: -
J: TRBJ1-6
V: TRBV6-5
CDR3: CASSRTGEVSPLHF

size: -
J: TRBJ2-7
V: TRBV5-1
CDR3: CASSLDRTGQYF

size: -
J: TRBJ2-2
V: TRBV11-2
CDR3: CASSLALYTGELFF

size: -
J: TRBJ2-1
V: TRBV19
CDR3: CASDRGLAGSTKIF

size: -
J: TRBJ2-3
V: TRBV24-1
CDR3: CATSDPTPGQGTDTQYF

size: -
J: TRBJ2-5
V: TRBV7-2
CDR3: CASSSQETQYF

size: -
J: TRBJ2-5
V: TRBV2
CDR3: CASSPSADFGETQYF

size: -
J: TRBJ1-4
V: TRBV27
CDR3: CASRPQGAGNEKLFF

size: -
J: TRBJ1-1
V: TRBV6-5
CDR3: CASSRLGTGKAEAFF

size: few
J: TRBJ2-7
V: TRBV19
CDR3: CASTISGLAGAYEQYF

size: -
J: TRBJ1-1
V: TRBV5-1
CDR3: CASSFGGYTEAFF

size: -
J: TRBJ1-6
V: TRBV12-3/TRBV12-4
CDR3: CASSTTDNSPLHF

size: -
J: TRBJ2-5
V: TRBV5-4
CDR3: CASSLVGGARLQETQYF

size: -
J: TRBJ2-3
V: TRBV7-2
CDR3: CASSPRLAGLADTQYF

size: -
J: TRBJ1-4
V: TRBV27
CDR3: CASSPGTGGPYEKLFF

size: -
J: TRBJ2-7
V: TRBV11-2
CDR3: CASSLAGGRFSYEQYF

size: few
J: TRBJ2-2
V: TRBV2
CDR3: CASSGRENGELFF